A selection of T cell receptor beta chains follows, all from one sample in a study of graft-versus-host responses after intestinal transplantation. The data were produced by immunoSEQ multiplex PCR, yet TCRdb's version contains in-frame clones alone and is incomplete. This sample has roughly 90,000 clones; 88% occur once, and the top ten carry more than 0.25%. These receptors are not linked to any known antigen. Specimen: unstimulated CD4+ T cells sorted from spleen or lymph node cells, collected before transplant. These TCRs come from a human donor who was the organ donor for an intestinal transplant. Both conserved end residues are part of each CDR3. A D gene is named only where the DNA matches it firmly. Only some rows state a clone size, as once, few, many or a class for expanded clones.

V gene	clone size	D gene	J gene	CDR3 length	CDR3 protein	CDR3 DNA
TRBV4-1	.	TRBD2	TRBJ2-3	15	CASSQRGTRGSTQYF	TGCGCCAGCAGCCAAAGGGGGACTAGAGGGTCTACGCAGTATTTT
TRBV7-3	.	.	TRBJ2-1	14	CASRPPDSYNEQFF	TGTGCCAGCAGACCGCCAGATTCCTACAATGAGCAGTTCTTC
TRBV4-1	.	TRBD1	TRBJ1-2	14	CASRSPGQGYGYTF	TGCGCCAGCAGAAGCCCGGGACAGGGCTATGGCTACACCTTC
TRBV7-3	.	.	TRBJ2-2	16	CASSLTGAPNTGELFF	TGTGCCAGCAGCCTAACTGGGGCCCCGAACACCGGGGAGCTGTTTTTT
TRBV20-1	.	.	TRBJ2-7	11	CSAQGPYEQYF	TGCAGTGCTCAGGGTCCCTACGAGCAGTACTTC
TRBV7-3	.	TRBD2	TRBJ2-1	14	CASSLSTSSHEQFF	TGTGCCAGCAGCCTATCGACTAGCTCCCATGAGCAGTTCTTC
TRBV7-8	.	TRBD1	TRBJ1-4	16	CASSPLGTVSNEKLFF	TGTGCCAGCAGCCCGCTCGGGACAGTTTCTAATGAAAAACTGTTTTTT
TRBV29-1	.	.	TRBJ2-4	11	CSAWTVSVQYF	TGCAGCGCCTGGACAGTGTCGGTTCAGTACTTC
TRBV4-2	.	.	TRBJ1-3	15	CASSQARGSGNTIYF	TGTGCCAGCAGCCAAGCCAGGGGCTCTGGAAACACCATATATTTT
TRBV6-5	.	TRBD2	TRBJ2-7	12	CASRTSSYEQYF	TGTGCCAGCCGGACTAGCAGCTACGAGCAGTACTTC
TRBV5-1	.	TRBD1	TRBJ2-7	14	CASSSGTGRDEQYF	TGCGCCAGCAGCTCCGGGACAGGGAGGGACGAGCAGTACTTC
TRBV7-2	.	TRBD1	TRBJ2-1	14	CASSKPRQGTEQFF	TGTGCCAGCAGCAAACCTCGACAGGGGACCGAGCAGTTCTTC
TRBV15	few	.	TRBJ2-3	13	CATSRPHGDTQYF	TGTGCCACCAGCAGGCCCCACGGGGATACGCAGTATTTT
TRBV12-5	.	.	TRBJ2-3	15	CASGLASDWPHTQYF	TGTGCTAGTGGTTTGGCTTCCGACTGGCCGCATACGCAGTATTTT
TRBV14	.	TRBD2	TRBJ2-4	20	CASSRSGGRAFGLAKNIQYF	TGTGCCAGCAGCCGCTCCGGCGGGAGGGCCTTTGGGCTAGCCAAAAACATTCAGTACTTC
TRBV18	.	TRBD1	TRBJ1-4	14	CASSRGGASEKLFF	TGTGCCAGCTCCCGAGGGGGCGCGAGTGAAAAACTGTTTTTT
TRBV9	.	.	TRBJ2-2	15	CASTEQGRYTGELFF	TGTGCCAGCACCGAACAGGGACGATACACCGGGGAGCTGTTTTTT
TRBV23-1	.	.	TRBJ2-3	12	CASGQPTDTQYF	TGCGCCAGCGGCCAACCCACAGATACGCAGTATTTT
TRBV4-3	.	TRBD1	TRBJ2-2	17	CASSRQLGTGGHGELFF	TGCGCCAGCAGCCGCCAACTAGGGACAGGGGGCCACGGGGAGCTGTTTTTT
TRBV12-5	.	TRBD1	TRBJ1-2	14	CASGLGRDSHGYTF	TGTGCTAGTGGTTTGGGCCGGGACAGCCATGGCTACACCTTC